These 16 T cell receptor beta chains were sequenced from one sample in a study of blood T cell repertoires in COVID-19. The data were produced by immunoSEQ multiplex PCR, yet TCRdb's version contains in-frame clones alone and is incomplete. The sample carries around 140,000 clones, approximately 88% recorded once. The sequenced sample was peripheral blood. These receptors all come from a man aged 50-60 years with acute or convalescent COVID-19.

The chain carries TRBV29-1 and TRBJ1-5; 8 positions match TRBD1. The CDR3 has 16 residues. The germline V gene has CDR1 SQVTM and CDR2 ANQGSEA. J lost 0 bases, V lost 4 bases, and 8 bases had no gene match. The CDR3, as DNA: TGCAGCGTTGGGGAGACAGGGGTCAGTAGCAATCAGCCCCAGCATTTT. Translating it yields CSVGETGVSSNQPQHF.

This clone occurred once. V gene TRBV19 combines with J gene TRBJ2-3, with 7 bases fitting TRBD1. V shed 3 bases, J shed 1 base, and the junction held 7 bases outside the gene matches. Per germline, CDR1 LNHDA and CDR2 SQIVND (reference sequence). The CDR3 contains 16 residues. CDR3 bases: TGTGCCAGTAGTATGATGACAGGGAGAGGCACAGATACGCAGTATTTT. The encoded protein is CASSMMTGRGTDTQYF.

CDR3 residues: CSYGSETQYF. The CDR3 DNA reads as TGCAGCTACGGGAGCGAGACCCAGTACTTC. The chain joins TRBV29-1 to TRBJ2-5; the D gene is possibly TRBD2 (6 bases). The V gene's germline CDR1 is SQVTM and CDR2 ANQGSEA. Trimming removed 8 bases from V and 5 bases from J, with 9 bases in between. The CDR3 contains 10 residues.

This chain connects TRBV7-9 to TRBJ1-1; 9 bases align to TRBD1. The V gene end was trimmed by 6 bases and the J gene end by 8 bases; junction bases not matched to a gene: 7. Germline CDR1 is SEHNR and CDR2 is FQNEAQ (reference sequence). There are 13 residues in the CDR3. The CDR3 DNA is TGTGCCAGCAGACAGACAGGGGGACAAGAAGCTTTCTTT. Encoded protein: CASRQTGGQEAFF.

The chain combines TRBV4-1 with TRBJ1-5; TRBD1 matches at 7 bases. The J segment lost 5 bases and the V segment lost 6 bases, leaving 13 bases of the junction unmatched. The CDR3 is 16 residues long. In germline, CDR1 is MGHRA, CDR2 YSYEKL. CDR3 sequence: CASSLLPGQPYQPQHF. The CDR3 DNA follows: TGCGCCAGCAGTCTACTTCCGGGACAGCCTTATCAGCCCCAGCATTTT.

The CDR3 reads CASSPRQARENIQYF. As DNA, the CDR3 is TGTGCCAGCTCACCACGGCAAGCGCGGGAGAACATTCAGTACTTC. The V call is TRBV18, the J call TRBJ2-4; 7 bases agree with TRBD2. Losses at the gene ends were 1 base for V and 7 bases for J; bases not matched to a gene: 7. CDR1 and CDR2 from the germline V gene are KGHSH and LQKENI. CDR3 length equals 15 residues.

The rearrangement joins TRBV24-1 to TRBJ2-1; 9 bases line up with TRBD1. Per the germline V gene, CDR1 is KGHDR and CDR2 is SFDVKD. This CDR3 spans 16 amino acids. J lost 8 bases, V lost 3 bases, and 10 bases had no gene match. The CDR3 region is CATSDAGTGPGDEQFF. The CDR3 DNA is TGTGCCACCAGTGATGCCGGGACAGGGCCGGGGGATGAGCAGTTCTTC.

This clone was seen a handful of times. This chain uses TRBV18 with TRBJ1-1; TRBD1 aligns across 10 bases. CDR1 is KGHSH, CDR2 LQKENI, per germline. After removal of 6 bases from V and 3 bases from J, the junction contained 4 bases not matched to a gene. The CDR3 is 14 residues long. CDR3 loop: CASSLDRGYTEAFF. For the CDR3, the DNA is TGTGCCAGCTCCTTGGACAGGGGGTACACTGAAGCTTTCTTT.

This CDR3 is CASSVDTGELFF. CDR3 DNA sequence: TGTGCCAGCAGCGTCGACACCGGGGAGCTGTTTTTT. The chain is built from TRBV9 and TRBJ2-2; D call uncertain. V lost 2 bases, J lost 3 bases, and 2 bases lay in between. CDR3 length: 12 amino acids. Germline CDR1 reads SGDLS; CDR2 reads YYNGEE.

V and J are TRBV5-1 and TRBJ2-7, with 9 positions matching TRBD1. Germline loops: CDR1 SGHRS, CDR2 YFSETQ. This CDR3 comprises 14 residues. V gave up 4 bases and J gave up 5 bases; unmatched junction bases: 7. CDR3 nucleotide sequence: TGCGCCAGCAGCCGGGACAGGGAGAGGGACGAGCAGTACTTC. Residues: CASSRDRERDEQYF.

The rearrangement uses TRBV3-1 (or the pseudogene TRBV3-2) and TRBJ1-3, with D possibly being TRBD1 (5 bases). Trimming took 4 bases from V and 0 from J, leaving 13 bases between them. The CDR3 runs 16 residues. Germline values: CDR1 LGHDT, CDR2 YNNKEL (reference sequence). CDR3 sequence (DNA): TGTGCCAGCAGCCTACGACAGTTACTCTCTGGAAACACCATATATTTT. Its translation: CASSLRQLLSGNTIYF.

The chain combines TRBV12-5 with TRBJ1-2; D call uncertain. The germline V gene encodes CDR1 LGHNT and CDR2 FRNRAP. V was shortened by 6 bases and J by 6 bases, with 17 bases between the two germline ends. This CDR3 has 14 amino acids. The CDR3 nucleotides are TGTGCTAGTGGGCCCCCGGGGTGGGGTAATGGCTACACCTTC. This gives the protein CASGPPGWGNGYTF.

The chain links TRBV12-3 or TRBV12-4 to TRBJ1-5; TRBD1 is a possible D gene (5 bases). Trimming left V 2 bases short and J 9 bases short, with 8 bases between. This CDR3 is built from 12 residues. The CDR3 loop reads CASSLSTGPQHF. The CDR3 bases are TGTGCCAGCAGTTTATCCACAGGGCCCCAGCATTTT.

This clone showed up just once. This chain uses TRBV2 with TRBJ1-6, with D tentatively TRBD1 (6 bases). Trimming shortened V by 6 bases and J by 5 bases, and 11 bases separated the two germline ends. From germline, CDR1 is SNHLY and CDR2 FYNNEI. There are 14 residues in the CDR3. Written as DNA, the CDR3 is TGTGCCAGCAGCGGACAGAGAAATAATTCACCCCTCCACTTT. It is translated as CASSGQRNNSPLHF.

This chain connects TRBV12-5 to TRBJ1-1; D is ambiguous. Germline lookup yields CDR1 LGHNT and CDR2 FRNRAP. V was shortened by 8 bases and J by 0 bases, with 4 bases between the two germline ends. CDR3 size: 11 residues. The CDR3: CASYLNTEAFF. CDR3 sequence (DNA): TGTGCTAGTTATCTGAACACTGAAGCTTTCTTT.

The V and J genes are TRBV5-1 and TRBJ2-3; the D is unclear. Trimming cost V 2 bases and J 4 bases, with 8 bases left between them. This CDR3 comprises 13 residues. Per germline, CDR1 SGHRS and CDR2 YFSETQ. CDR3 amino acids: CASSLMGSDTQYF. The CDR3 nucleotides are TGCGCCAGCAGCTTAATGGGCTCAGATACGCAGTATTTT.